The source of this T cell receptor beta chain is a study of cytomegalovirus exposure and HLA in healthy donors. Regarding the study as a whole: Per published reports, the classifier diagnosed cytomegalovirus status with high specificity and sensitivity. In a later analysis, V- and J-gene trimming of beta chains associated with a DCLRE1C missense variant, replicated independently.

Comments on this clone: Its antigen is still unknown.

The study ran its PCR with 60 Vbeta and 13 Jbeta primers. Data came from immunoSEQ multiplex PCR; TCRdb stores just in-frame clones and leaves some out. The data hold some 140,000 clones, with around 82% observed a single time. The length of the CDR3 is 15 residues. Germline CDR1 reads KGHSH; CDR2 reads LQKENI. Trimming took 5 bases from V and 7 from J; bases not matched to a gene: 10. Sequencing was carried out using PBMCs. The sequence was collected from a woman aged 40 to 50 in good health and CMV-seropositive. The chain employs TRBV18 and TRBJ2-3; 9 positions agree with TRBD1. CDR3 nucleotide sequence: TGTGCCAGCTCAACCCGGGACAGGGAGAATTATACGCAGTATTTT. Protein: CASSTRDRENYTQYF.